This T cell receptor (beta chain) was obtained from a study of T cells in Graves' hyperthyroidism and ophthalmopathy. RNA transcripts provided the source from which TCR beta CDR3 regions were amplified. With the HTBI primer set, the TCR CDR3 went through a first round of RT-PCR. TCRdb re-called the multiplex PCR reads with MiXCR, one entry per CDR3 protein. Among roughly 500,000 distinct CDR3 sequences listed, about 43% were seen once. Broader study findings: Most thyroid clonotypes that were expanded above 0.001 also turned up in blood.

Comments on this clonotype: Its specificity is unknown.

CDR1 is MNHEY, CDR2 SVGAGI, per germline. The CDR3 extends over 13 amino acids. V was clipped by 10 bases and J by 5 bases; unmatched bases: 8. Source material: peripheral blood or thyroid tissue (not recorded which). The origin of this receptor is an adult woman with Graves' disease, either hyperthyroidism or ophthalmopathy (not recorded which). This chain uses TRBV6-5 with TRBJ2-5, with TRBD2 matching over 9 bases. The CDR3 DNA reads TGTGCCACCCGTAGCGGGAGCAGGGAGACCCAGTACTTC. Translating it yields CATRSGSRETQYF.